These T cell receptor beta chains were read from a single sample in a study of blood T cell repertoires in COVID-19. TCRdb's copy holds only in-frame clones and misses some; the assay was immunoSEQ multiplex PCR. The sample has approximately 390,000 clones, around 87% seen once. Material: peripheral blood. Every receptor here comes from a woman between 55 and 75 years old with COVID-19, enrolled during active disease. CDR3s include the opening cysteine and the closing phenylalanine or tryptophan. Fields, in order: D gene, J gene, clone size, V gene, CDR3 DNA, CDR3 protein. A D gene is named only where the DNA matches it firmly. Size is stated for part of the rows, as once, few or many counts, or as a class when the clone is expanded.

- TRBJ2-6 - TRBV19 TGTGCCAGTAAGCAAAGCTCTGGGGCCAACGTCCTGACTTTC CASKQSSGANVLTF
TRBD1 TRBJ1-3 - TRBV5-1 TGCGCCAGCAGCTTAGGGGGCCCATCCTCTGGAAACACCATATATTTT CASSLGGPSSGNTIYF
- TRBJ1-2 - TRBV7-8 TGTGCCAGCAGCTCCAATCCGGGACAAGAAAACTATGGCTACACCTTC CASSSNPGQENYGYTF
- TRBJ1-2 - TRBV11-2 TGTGCCAGCAGCTTTGACAGGTCAGGAGGCTACACCTTC CASSFDRSGGYTF
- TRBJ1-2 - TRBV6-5 TGTGCCAGCAGCCCGGCGGGGAGCTATGGCTACACCTTC CASSPAGSYGYTF
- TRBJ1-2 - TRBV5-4 TGTGCCAGCAGCTCCCCAATCGGCGGGGGTTTTCGATATGGCTACACCTTC CASSSPIGGGFRYGYTF
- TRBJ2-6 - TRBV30 TGTGCCTGGAGTGGGGCCAGGGTGAGGTCTGGGGCCAACGTCCTGACTTTC CAWSGARVRSGANVLTF
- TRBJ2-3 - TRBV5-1 TGCGCCAGCAGCGGCGCTAGCGAAACAGATACGCAGTATTTT CASSGASETDTQYF
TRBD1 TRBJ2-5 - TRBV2 TGTGCCAGCAGCCTAAGAGGGACAGGGGGAGAGACCCAGTACTTC CASSLRGTGGETQYF
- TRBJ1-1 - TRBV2 TGTGCCAGCCATCGTGAACAGGTAGGGACTGAAGCTTTCTTT CASHREQVGTEAFF
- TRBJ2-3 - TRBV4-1 TGCGCCAGCAGCCAAGAGGGACACATTAGCACAGATACGCAGTATTTT CASSQEGHISTDTQYF
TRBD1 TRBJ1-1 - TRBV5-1 TGCGCCAGCAGCCCGCTCACAGGGGCGAATCTTCAAGCTTTCTTT CASSPLTGANLQAFF
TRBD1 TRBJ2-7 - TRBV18 TGTGCCAGCTCACTGTACAGGGGGCAGGACTACGAGCAGTACTTC CASSLYRGQDYEQYF
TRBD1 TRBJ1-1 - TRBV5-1 TGCGCCAGCAGCTTACAGGGGGACGGTGAAGCTTTCTTT CASSLQGDGEAFF
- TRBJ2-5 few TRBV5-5 TGTGCCAGCAGCTTGCAGGTCAGGGGAGAGACCCAGTACTTC CASSLQVRGETQYF
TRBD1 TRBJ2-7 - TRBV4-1 TGCGCCAGCAGCCAAGAGGGGACAGGGGTAACCTACGAGCAGTACTTC CASSQEGTGVTYEQYF
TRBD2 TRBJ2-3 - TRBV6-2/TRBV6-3 TGTGCCAGCAGTTATATTGGACTAGCGGGGACCACAGATACGCAGTATTTT CASSYIGLAGTTDTQYF